Presented here are 13 T cell receptor beta chains from one specimen sequenced in a study of vaccination and CD4 T cells after COVID-19 (dated by TCRdb to the early 2020s). These TCRs' antigens remain unknown. The treatment or condition label, read with the paper, signifies: approximately nine-day PBMC culture with coronavirus spike peptide pools or control peptides (ViraFEST assay). Libraries came from PCR. The sample was run on an Illumina iSeq 100. At the Johns Hopkins FTIC core, DNA from the cultured CD4+ T cells underwent TCR sequencing with the Oncomine TCR Beta short-read assay. TCRdb cleaned the public reads at Q25 with fastp, built clones with MiXCR and kept in-frame beta chains. Each record represents a unique CDR3 protein, reported with the most common genes and DNA among its rows. Here the sample has about 8,500 distinct CDR3 sequences; 51% occur a single time. Around 38% of the sample lies in the top ten.

Input material: CD4+ T cells from blood, cultured in vitro. The receptors here all came from a human donor who had recovered from COVID-19.

The V and J genes are TRBV10-3 and TRBJ2-2; D gene unclear. The ends were cut back, 0 bases at V and 7 bases at J, with 6 bases in the middle. CDR1 ENHRY and CDR2 SYGVKD come from the germline V gene. This CDR3 contains 13 residues. This CDR3 reads CAISESTVGELFF. The CDR3 DNA is TGTGCCATCAGTGAGTCGACGGTCGGGGAGCTGTTTTTT.

The V gene is TRBV2, the J gene TRBJ1-2; D may be TRBD1 (6 bases). This CDR3 comprises 14 residues. V lost 6 bases and J lost 7, with 18 bases in between. Per the germline V gene, CDR1 is SNHLY and CDR2 is FYNNEI. CDR3 in amino acids: CASSIQEGEGGYTF. CDR3 DNA: TGTGCCAGCAGCATTCAGGAGGGGGAGGGTGGCTACACCTTC.

The CDR3 DNA sequence: TGTGCCAGCTCACCAGGGGAGGGAATTGAAGCTTTCTTT. This translates into CASSPGEGIEAFF. This chain joins TRBV18 and TRBJ1-1; D is unclear. The germline V gene has CDR1 KGHSH and CDR2 LQKENI. Trimming removed 2 bases from V and 7 bases from J, with 11 bases in between. The CDR3 is 13 residues long.

The rearrangement links TRBV7-3 to TRBJ1-6; no reliable D call. The CDR3 is 14 amino acids. Germline V gene lookup returns CDR1 SGHTA and CDR2 FQGTGA. The ends were cut back, 3 bases at V and 6 bases at J, with 9 bases in the middle. The CDR3 nucleotides read TGTGCCAGCAGCTTCTCGGGGATTAATTCACCCCTCCACTTT. Its translation is CASSFSGINSPLHF.

The CDR3, as DNA: TGTGCCAGTAGTATAGTTTGGAAACAGGACTATGGCTACACCTTC. It codes for CASSIVWKQDYGYTF. The rearrangement joins TRBV19 to TRBJ1-2, with a tentative D call TRBD1 (5 bases). CDR3 length: 15 residues. V lost 1 base to trimming and J lost 3 bases, with 12 bases between them. CDR1 is LNHDA, CDR2 SQIVND, per germline (reference sequence). Full variable domain (rest looked up from reference TRBV19 and TRBJ1-2): DGGITQSPKYLFRKEGQNVTLSCEQNLNHDAMYWYRQDPGQGLRLIYYSQIVNDFQKGDIAEGYSVSREKKESFPLTVTSAQKNPTAFYLCASSIVWKQDYGYTFGSGTRLTVV.

The chain employs TRBV6-2 or TRBV6-3 and TRBJ2-7; 8 bases line up with TRBD2. Per germline, CDR1 MNHEY and CDR2 SVGEGT. The trim removed 10 bases at V and 2 bases at J, leaving 10 bases unmatched. The CDR3 has 14 residues. The CDR3 loop reads CATRWGAGAYEQYF. The DNA for the CDR3 is TGTGCCACCCGATGGGGAGCGGGAGCCTACGAGCAGTACTTC.

This clonotype was detected once. In nucleotides, the CDR3 is TGTGCCAGCAGCTCCGGGACAGCCTTCCCCGGGGAGCTGTTTTTT. This codes for CASSSGTAFPGELFF. The gene calls are TRBV6-1 and TRBJ2-2; TRBD1 aligns across 7 bases. The CDR3 spans 15 residues. CDR1 and CDR2 from the germline V gene are MNHNS and SASEGT. With V trimmed by 6 bases and J by 6 bases, 10 bases remained unmatched.

The sample holds a few counts of this clonotype. The genes are TRBV15 and TRBJ2-7; the D is unclear. The V end was cut by 5 bases, the J end by 4 bases, with 27 bases between. The CDR3 covers 18 residues. The germline V gene encodes CDR1 LNHNV and CDR2 YYDKDF (reference sequence). CDR3 sequence reads: CATSETGTFGVPIYEQYF. CDR3 DNA sequence: TGTGCCACCAGCGAGACCGGAACGTTTGGCGTACCGATATACGAGCAGTACTTC.

V is TRBV2 and J is TRBJ2-5; TRBD1 matches 8 bases. Looked up from germline, CDR1 is SNHLY and CDR2 is FYNNEI. Unmatched junction bases numbered 5, after V lost 7 bases and J lost 1 base. CDR3 length: 14 amino acids. The DNA for the CDR3 is TGTGCCAGCACCCAACAGGGGGGCCAAGAGACCCAGTACTTC. As protein: CASTQQGGQETQYF.

The V call is TRBV18, the J call TRBJ1-1, with D unresolved. The length of the CDR3 is 14 residues. From germline, CDR1 is KGHSH and CDR2 LQKENI. V was trimmed by 3 bases and J by 1 base, leaving 9 bases between them. CDR3 amino acids: CASSPQHRNTEAFF. As DNA, the CDR3 is TGTGCCAGCTCACCTCAACATAGGAACACTGAAGCTTTCTTT.

This clonotype ranks as medium-sized. The chain recombines TRBV7-9 with TRBJ2-5; D possibly corresponds to TRBD1 (6 bases). Trimming pared 3 bases from V and 10 bases from J, leaving 15 bases between. The CDR3 extends over 13 amino acids. Germline CDR1 reads SEHNR; CDR2 reads FQNEAQ (reference sequence). CDR3 residues: CASSFGSRGSQYF. For the CDR3, the DNA is TGTGCCAGCAGCTTTGGGTCGAGGGGGAGCCAGTACTTC.

The chain is built from TRBV4-3 and TRBJ2-6; D is undetermined. The CDR3 has 16 amino acids. V was trimmed by 4 bases and J by 1 base, leaving 11 bases between them. Germline V CDR1 and CDR2: LGHNA, YSLEER. The chain's CDR3 is CASSPAWGSGANVLTF. In DNA, the CDR3 is TGCGCCAGCAGCCCCGCCTGGGGATCTGGGGCCAACGTCCTGACTTTC.

The chain carries TRBV10-3 and TRBJ1-2, with a tentative D call TRBD1 (6 bases). The germline V gene encodes CDR1 ENHRY and CDR2 SYGVKD. Trimming took 6 bases from V and 5 from J, leaving 19 bases between them. The CDR3 covers 15 residues. The CDR3 sequence is CAIRDGGLGGYGYTF. The DNA of the CDR3 is TGTGCCATCAGGGATGGGGGCCTAGGGGGATATGGCTACACCTTC.